A selection of T cell receptor beta chains follows, all from one sample in a study of T cell responses to AZD1222 COVID-19 vaccine. Sequencing was performed with immunoSEQ multiplex PCR; in TCRdb, only in-frame clones are kept and a portion is missing. The sample has approximately 120,000 clones, approximately 88% seen once. The sample here was peripheral blood, taken on day 0 of MenACWY control vaccination. These receptors all stem from an adult in good health. The CDR3 runs from the conserved cysteine through the conserved F or W. The D gene is left open where the match is weak. A clone size is listed for some rows: how often the clone was seen (once, few, many), or a class if it is expanded.

CASSFGSGETQYF	TGCGCCAGCAGCTTCGGGTCGGGAGAGACCCAGTACTTC	once	13	TRBJ2-5	TRBV5-1	.
CASRGRGEYEQYF	TGTGCCAGCAGAGGAAGGGGGGAATACGAGCAGTACTTC	.	13	TRBJ2-7	TRBV6-5	.
CASSNQGMNTEAFF	TGTGCCAGCAGTAACCAGGGGATGAACACTGAAGCTTTCTTT	medium-sized	14	TRBJ1-1	TRBV25-1	.
CATSRDVSQPQHF	TGTGCCACCAGCAGAGATGTGAGTCAGCCCCAGCATTTT	.	13	TRBJ1-5	TRBV15	.
CASSFQTLGYTF	TGTGCCAGCAGTTTCCAAACCCTAGGCTACACCTTC	.	12	TRBJ1-2	TRBV12-3/TRBV12-4	.
CASIPDRAIAEAFF	TGTGCCAGCATTCCGGACAGGGCAATCGCTGAAGCTTTCTTT	.	14	TRBJ1-1	TRBV2	TRBD1
CASSLVFWSSGNTIYF	TGTGCCAGCAGCTTGGTTTTCTGGAGCTCTGGAAACACCATATATTTT	.	16	TRBJ1-3	TRBV5-5	.
CATSDTGTGLNYGYTF	TGTGCCACCAGTGACACCGGGACAGGCCTTAACTATGGCTACACCTTC	.	16	TRBJ1-2	TRBV24-1	TRBD1
CASSPSGDTEAFF	TGTGCCAGCAGTCCCTCAGGGGATACTGAAGCTTTCTTT	.	13	TRBJ1-1	TRBV28	.
CAAEYGDTQYF	TGTGCCGCCGAATATGGGGATACGCAGTATTTT	once	11	TRBJ2-3	TRBV30	.
CASRGALNTEAFF	TGTGCCAGCAGAGGGGCCCTGAACACTGAAGCTTTCTTT	once	13	TRBJ1-1	TRBV3-1/TRBV3-2	.
CASSLGDPTGELFF	TGTGCCAGCAGCTTAGGGGACCCCACCGGGGAGCTGTTTTTT	.	14	TRBJ2-2	TRBV11-1	.
CASSLVGISGGELFF	TGTGCCAGCAGCTTAGTCGGGATATCTGGCGGGGAGCTGTTTTTT	.	15	TRBJ2-2	TRBV11-2	.
CASSLTGTYEQYF	TGTGCCAGCAGTTTAACGGGTACCTACGAGCAGTACTTC	.	13	TRBJ2-7	TRBV12-3/TRBV12-4	.